This note documents a single TCR beta chain sequence. Its antigen is currently unknown. This specimen comes from a study of Ad26.COV2.S vaccination and SARS-CoV-2 variants. Background on the study: A participant enrolled in the COV1001 Ad26.COV2.S trial arm provided the sample. In the study, Ad26.COV2.S was injected intramuscularly once, or twice 56 days apart.

Germline V CDR1 and CDR2: LNHDA, SQIVND (reference sequence). Trimming took 7 bases from V and 5 from J; bases not matched to a gene: 15. CDR3 length: 16 amino acids. General study points: TCR breadth and depth analyses may have underestimated total T cell responses.

Repertoires were generated with immunoSEQ multiplex PCR, while TCRdb's copy carries only in-frame clones and drops some. The table shows about 350,000 clones, with 88% occurring only once. Treatment here: approximately 18 received Ad26.COV2.S at low or high dose, single or two shots; 5 received placebo; per-sample allocation not given. Collection of samples fell on day 63 after the first vaccine or placebo injection. Wuhan-strain spike was delivered by a replication-incompetent Ad26 vector. The receptor was derived from a person between 18 and 65 years old who received the Ad26.COV2.S COVID-19 vaccine or a placebo. V usage is TRBV19 and J usage is TRBJ2-5; 8 positions match TRBD1. The source material was peripheral blood, sampled in a trial of Ad26.COV2.S vaccine versus placebo. The CDR3 nucleotides are TGTGCCAGTACCGGGGGTGGACAGGGCGCTTACGAGACCCAGTACTTC. Its translation is CASTGGGQGAYETQYF. The whole variable domain, remainder taken from reference TRBV19 and TRBJ2-5, is DGGITQSPKYLFRKEGQNVTLSCEQNLNHDAMYWYRQDPGQGLRLIYYSQIVNDFQKGDIAEGYSVSREKKESFPLTVTSAQKNPTAFYLCASTGGGQGAYETQYFGPGTRLLVL.